The rows below give T cell receptor beta chains drawn from one sample of a study of T cell responses to AZD1222 COVID-19 vaccine. Measured with immunoSEQ multiplex PCR; TCRdb has only the in-frame clones, and not every one. The data hold about 140,000 clones, with more than 80% observed a single time. The material sequenced was peripheral blood, taken on day 0 of AZD1222 vaccination. The receptors originated from an adult in good health. Each CDR3 is given with its conserved first and last residue. Each record gives: J gene, V gene, clone size, D gene, CDR3 protein, CDR3 DNA. A D gene is named only where the DNA matches it firmly. Expanded clones get a size class; other rows say once, few or many, or leave the size out.

J: TRBJ2-6
V: TRBV5-1
size: once
D: .
CDR3: CASSLGPAGANVLTF
DNA: TGCGCCAGCAGCTTGGGGCCAGCTGGGGCCAACGTCCTGACTTTC

J: TRBJ1-2
V: TRBV20-1
size: .
D: .
CDR3: CSASSQGNYGYTF
DNA: TGCAGTGCTAGTAGTCAGGGCAACTATGGCTACACCTTC

J: TRBJ2-3
V: TRBV28
size: .
D: .
CDR3: CASSPPDHQSTDTQYF
DNA: TGTGCCAGCAGTCCCCCAGACCACCAAAGCACAGATACGCAGTATTTT

J: TRBJ2-1
V: TRBV6-6
size: .
D: .
CDR3: CASSSESNEQFF
DNA: TGTGCCAGCAGTTCGGAGTCCAATGAGCAGTTCTTC

J: TRBJ1-2
V: TRBV13
size: .
D: .
CDR3: CASSFRERGYTF
DNA: TGTGCCAGCAGCTTTAGGGAGAGGGGCTACACCTTC

J: TRBJ1-4
V: TRBV28
size: .
D: TRBD1
CDR3: CASSLWDRGGEKLFF
DNA: TGTGCCAGCAGTTTATGGGACAGGGGGGGTGAAAAACTGTTTTTT

J: TRBJ2-7
V: TRBV9
size: .
D: .
CDR3: CASSVAEGLAYEQYF
DNA: TGTGCCAGCAGCGTGGCGGAAGGGTTGGCCTACGAGCAGTACTTC

J: TRBJ1-2
V: TRBV5-6
size: .
D: TRBD1
CDR3: CASSWMTGTGGGRDGYTF
DNA: TGTGCCAGCAGCTGGATGACCGGGACAGGGGGCGGTAGGGATGGCTACACCTTC

J: TRBJ1-6
V: TRBV5-1
size: .
D: .
CDR3: CASSSSRGGIDNSPLHF
DNA: TGCGCCAGCAGCTCAAGCAGGGGAGGGATTGATAATTCACCCCTCCACTTT

J: TRBJ1-2
V: TRBV27
size: .
D: .
CDR3: CASSSPGRPNYGYTF
DNA: TGTGCCAGCAGTTCGCCGGGACGGCCGAACTATGGCTACACCTTC

J: TRBJ1-3
V: TRBV6-5
size: once
D: .
CDR3: CASTRVGGNTIYF
DNA: TGTGCCAGCACCCGGGTAGGAGGAAACACCATATATTTT

J: TRBJ2-3
V: TRBV5-6
size: .
D: TRBD2
CDR3: CASSLEGTSGGSTDTQYF
DNA: TGTGCCAGCAGCTTGGAAGGGACTAGCGGGGGGAGCACAGATACGCAGTATTTT

J: TRBJ1-2
V: TRBV24-1
size: .
D: TRBD1
CDR3: CATSDSRTGRGGYTF
DNA: TGTGCCACCAGTGATTCCCGGACAGGGAGAGGGGGCTACACCTTC

J: TRBJ1-1
V: TRBV6-2/TRBV6-3
size: .
D: .
CDR3: CASSYSAEGSEAFF
DNA: TGTGCCAGCAGTTACTCGGCAGAAGGCTCTGAAGCTTTCTTT

J: TRBJ2-7
V: TRBV28
size: .
D: .
CDR3: CASSLRTRPSYEQYF
DNA: TGTGCCAGCAGTTTGAGGACAAGGCCCTCCTACGAGCAGTACTTC

J: TRBJ2-2
V: TRBV5-1
size: once
D: .
CDR3: CASSPGGNTGELFF
DNA: TGCGCCAGCAGCCCCGGGGGAAACACCGGGGAGCTGTTTTTT

J: TRBJ1-1
V: TRBV5-6
size: .
D: .
CDR3: CASSFFTGKNTEAFF
DNA: TGTGCCAGCAGCTTCTTTACGGGGAAGAACACTGAAGCTTTCTTT

J: TRBJ2-1
V: TRBV5-4
size: .
D: .
CDR3: CASSAQVYNEQFF
DNA: TGTGCCAGCAGCGCCCAGGTATACAATGAGCAGTTCTTC

J: TRBJ2-3
V: TRBV6-1
size: .
D: TRBD2
CDR3: CASSEALAGAGDTQYF
DNA: TGTGCCAGCAGTGAAGCGTTAGCGGGGGCCGGGGATACGCAGTATTTT

J: TRBJ1-1
V: TRBV9
size: .
D: .
CDR3: CASSVAQGNTEAFF
DNA: TGTGCCAGCAGCGTAGCGCAGGGGAACACTGAAGCTTTCTTT

J: TRBJ1-5
V: TRBV5-1
size: .
D: .
CDR3: CASSLGPGNQPQHF
DNA: TGCGCCAGCAGCTTGGGACCGGGCAATCAGCCCCAGCATTTT

J: TRBJ2-1
V: TRBV28
size: .
D: TRBD2
CDR3: CASRVAGGVNNEQFF
DNA: TGTGCCAGCAGGGTAGCGGGGGGCGTAAACAATGAGCAGTTCTTC

J: TRBJ1-2
V: TRBV5-4
size: .
D: .
CDR3: CASSLWGFANYGYTF
DNA: TGTGCCAGCAGCTTGTGGGGGTTTGCTAACTATGGCTACACCTTC

J: TRBJ1-1
V: TRBV7-9
size: .
D: TRBD1
CDR3: CASNAGGPLMNTEAFF
DNA: TGTGCCAGCAACGCAGGGGGGCCCCTAATGAACACTGAAGCTTTCTTT

J: TRBJ1-2
V: TRBV2
size: .
D: TRBD1
CDR3: CASTSTGGLINYGYTF
DNA: TGTGCCAGCACCAGTACAGGGGGCCTGATAAACTATGGCTACACCTTC

J: TRBJ1-2
V: TRBV11-2
size: .
D: .
CDR3: CASAPPLAYGYTF
DNA: TGTGCCAGCGCACCGCCGTTAGCCTATGGCTACACCTTC

J: TRBJ1-1
V: TRBV7-9
size: .
D: .
CDR3: CASSPLYNTEAFF
DNA: TGTGCCAGCAGCCCCCTATATAACACTGAAGCTTTCTTT

J: TRBJ1-2
V: TRBV11-2
size: .
D: TRBD1
CDR3: CASSLGLGQDGYTF
DNA: TGTGCCAGCAGCTTAGGGCTGGGACAGGATGGCTACACCTTC

J: TRBJ2-2
V: TRBV4-2
size: .
D: .
CDR3: CASSQQGAGELFF
DNA: TGTGCCAGCAGCCAACAGGGTGCCGGGGAGCTGTTTTTT

J: TRBJ1-5
V: TRBV20-1
size: .
D: TRBD1
CDR3: CSASGTGDWSNQPQHF
DNA: TGCAGTGCTAGTGGCACAGGGGATTGGAGCAATCAGCCCCAGCATTTT

J: TRBJ1-1
V: TRBV6-5
size: .
D: .
CDR3: CASSVRAMNTEAFF
DNA: TGTGCCAGCTCGGTACGCGCAATGAACACTGAAGCTTTCTTT

J: TRBJ1-5
V: TRBV9
size: .
D: .
CDR3: CASSVGGLPNQPQHF
DNA: TGTGCCAGCAGCGTAGGAGGGCTACCCAATCAGCCCCAGCATTTT

J: TRBJ2-3
V: TRBV18
size: .
D: .
CDR3: CASSPPGSGGDTQYF
DNA: TGTGCCAGCTCACCACCGGGGTCTGGGGGGGATACGCAGTATTTT

J: TRBJ2-1
V: TRBV5-1
size: .
D: .
CDR3: CASSADYTLGQFF
DNA: TGCGCCAGCAGCGCGGACTACACCCTGGGACAGTTCTTC

J: TRBJ1-2
V: TRBV5-1
size: .
D: .
CDR3: CASSLAGNQWDGYTF
DNA: TGCGCCAGCAGCTTGGCAGGGAATCAATGGGATGGCTACACCTTC

J: TRBJ2-7
V: TRBV2
size: once
D: .
CDR3: CASGRSNRATYEQYF
DNA: TGTGCCAGCGGAAGGTCAAACAGGGCAACCTACGAGCAGTACTTC

J: TRBJ2-2
V: TRBV7-3
size: .
D: TRBD2
CDR3: CASTSAANTGELFF
DNA: TGTGCCAGTACTAGCGCCGCGAACACCGGGGAGCTGTTTTTT

J: TRBJ2-1
V: TRBV29-1
size: .
D: TRBD1
CDR3: CSVEDRGTGRHEQFF
DNA: TGCAGCGTTGAAGATCGCGGGACAGGGAGGCATGAGCAGTTCTTC

J: TRBJ2-7
V: TRBV5-1
size: .
D: TRBD1
CDR3: CASSLLPGQGILEQYF
DNA: TGCGCCAGCAGCTTGCTTCCGGGACAGGGGATCCTCGAGCAGTACTTC

J: TRBJ2-2
V: TRBV11-2
size: few
D: .
CDR3: CASSLSWTANTGELFF
DNA: TGTGCCAGCAGCTTGTCCTGGACAGCGAACACCGGGGAGCTGTTTTTT

J: TRBJ1-1
V: TRBV6-5
size: .
D: TRBD1
CDR3: CASSPGTGMNTEAFF
DNA: TGTGCCAGCAGTCCCGGGACAGGGATGAACACTGAAGCTTTCTTT

J: TRBJ1-6
V: TRBV6-4
size: .
D: .
CDR3: CASSQSLREPYNSPLHF
DNA: TGTGCCAGCAGTCAAAGTCTAAGGGAACCCTATAATTCACCCCTCCACTTT

J: TRBJ1-2
V: TRBV18
size: .
D: .
CDR3: CASSDDIYGYTF
DNA: TGTGCCAGCTCCGACGACATCTATGGCTACACCTTC

J: TRBJ1-4
V: TRBV10-3
size: .
D: .
CDR3: CAISGGINEKLFF
DNA: TGTGCCATCAGTGGAGGGATTAATGAAAAACTGTTTTTT

J: TRBJ1-5
V: TRBV27
size: .
D: .
CDR3: CASSSGVFSINQPQHF
DNA: TGTGCCAGCAGCTCTGGGGTTTTCAGCATCAATCAGCCCCAGCATTTT

J: TRBJ2-7
V: TRBV5-1
size: .
D: .
CDR3: CASSPGQNLYEQYF
DNA: TGCGCCAGCAGCCCCGGACAGAACCTCTACGAGCAGTACTTC

J: TRBJ2-1
V: TRBV28
size: .
D: TRBD1
CDR3: CASSYHPGQGAGGVSSYNEQFF
DNA: TGTGCCAGCAGTTACCATCCGGGACAGGGGGCTGGCGGGGTGAGCTCCTACAATGAGCAGTTCTTC

J: TRBJ1-5
V: TRBV28
size: .
D: .
CDR3: CASSFRRFGILNQPQHF
DNA: TGTGCCAGCAGTTTTAGGCGGTTCGGGATTCTCAATCAGCCCCAGCATTTT

J: TRBJ1-1
V: TRBV27
size: .
D: .
CDR3: CASIGRGVLNTEAFF
DNA: TGTGCCAGCATAGGTCGAGGAGTCCTGAACACTGAAGCTTTCTTT

J: TRBJ1-4
V: TRBV6-6
size: .
D: .
CDR3: CASSSPRAENEKLFF
DNA: TGTGCCAGCAGTTCCCCCCGGGCGGAGAATGAAAAACTGTTTTTT